Here is one TCR beta chain with its context. Other DNA sequences in the sample encode the same CDR3. This specimen belongs to a study of CD4+ T cells in melanoma. The CDR3 sequence is 11 residues long. The germline V and J ends were trimmed by 0 bases and 3 bases, with 2 bases remaining between them. Germline CDR1 and CDR2: DFQATT and SNEGSKA (reference sequence). Only in-frame clones appear in the TCRdb table, and some are missing; sequencing was by immunoSEQ multiplex PCR. The sample contains over 130,000 clones, 85% to 95% of which appear only once. The chain has TRBV20-1 and TRBJ2-5; D gene uncertain. This TCR derives from a human donor with melanoma. The CDR3 protein is CSARDKETQYF. CDR3 nucleotide sequence: TGCAGTGCTAGAGATAAAGAGACCCAGTACTTC.